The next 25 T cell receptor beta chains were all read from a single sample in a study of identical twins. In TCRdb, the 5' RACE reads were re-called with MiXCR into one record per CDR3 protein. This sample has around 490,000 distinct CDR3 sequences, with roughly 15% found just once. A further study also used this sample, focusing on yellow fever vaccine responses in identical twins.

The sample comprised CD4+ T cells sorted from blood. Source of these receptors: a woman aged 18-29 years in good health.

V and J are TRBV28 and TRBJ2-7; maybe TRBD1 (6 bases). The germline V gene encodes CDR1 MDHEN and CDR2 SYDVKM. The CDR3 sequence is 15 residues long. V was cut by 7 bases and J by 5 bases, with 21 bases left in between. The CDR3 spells CASTPHRVASDEQYF. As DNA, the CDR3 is TGTGCCAGCACCCCCCACAGGGTGGCCTCAGACGAGCAGTACTTC.

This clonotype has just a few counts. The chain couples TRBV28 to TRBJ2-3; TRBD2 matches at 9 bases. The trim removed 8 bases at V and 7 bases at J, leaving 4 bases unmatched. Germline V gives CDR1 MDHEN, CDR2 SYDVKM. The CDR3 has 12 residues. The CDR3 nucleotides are TGTGCCAGCGATAGCGGGAGACATACGCAGTATTTT. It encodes CASDSGRHTQYF. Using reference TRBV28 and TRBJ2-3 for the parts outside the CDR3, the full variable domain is DVKVTQSSRYLVKRTGEKVFLECVQDMDHENMFWYRQDPGLGLRLIYFSYDVKMKEKGDIPEGYSVSREKKERFSLILESASTNQTSMYLCASDSGRHTQYFGPGTRLTVL.

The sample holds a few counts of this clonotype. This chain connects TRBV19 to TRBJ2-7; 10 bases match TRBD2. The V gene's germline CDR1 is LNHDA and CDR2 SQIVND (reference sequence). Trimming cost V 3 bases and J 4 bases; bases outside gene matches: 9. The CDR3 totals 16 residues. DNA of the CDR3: TGTGCCAGTAGTATTGGGGCTAGCGGGAGTAAGTACGAGCAGTACTTC. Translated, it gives CASSIGASGSKYEQYF.

The CDR3 region has the DNA TGTGCCATCAAACCGAACACCGGGGAGCTGTTTTTT. This sequence encodes CAIKPNTGELFF. V is TRBV10-3 and J is TRBJ2-2; D uncertain. The germline CDR1 and CDR2 sequences are ENHRY and SYGVKD. This CDR3 has 12 amino acids. Trimming pared 7 bases from V and 0 bases from J, leaving 3 bases between.

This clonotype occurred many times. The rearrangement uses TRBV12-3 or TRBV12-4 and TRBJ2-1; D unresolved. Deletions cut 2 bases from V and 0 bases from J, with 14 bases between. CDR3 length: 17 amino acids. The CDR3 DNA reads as TGTGCCAGCAGTTTACAGGCTAGTTCGGGCTCCTACAATGAGCAGTTCTTC. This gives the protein CASSLQASSGSYNEQFF.

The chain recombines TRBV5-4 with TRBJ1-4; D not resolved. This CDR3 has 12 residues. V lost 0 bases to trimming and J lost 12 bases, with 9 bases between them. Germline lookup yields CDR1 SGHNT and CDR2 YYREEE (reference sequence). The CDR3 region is CASSLVAGQLFF. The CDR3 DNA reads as TGTGCCAGCAGCTTGGTTGCAGGTCAACTGTTTTTT.

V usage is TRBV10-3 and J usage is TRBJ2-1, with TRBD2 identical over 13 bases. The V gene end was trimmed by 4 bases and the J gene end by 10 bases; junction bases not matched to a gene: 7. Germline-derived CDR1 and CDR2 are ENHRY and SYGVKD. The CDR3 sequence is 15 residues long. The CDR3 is CAISGAGTSGTEQFF. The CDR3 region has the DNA TGTGCCATCAGTGGAGCCGGGACTAGCGGGACCGAGCAGTTCTTC.

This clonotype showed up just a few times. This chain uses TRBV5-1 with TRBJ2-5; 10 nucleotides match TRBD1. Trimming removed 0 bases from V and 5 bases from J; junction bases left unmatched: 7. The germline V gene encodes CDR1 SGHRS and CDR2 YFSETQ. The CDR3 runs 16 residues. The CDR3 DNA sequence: TGCGCCAGCAGCTTGGATTCGGGACAGGGGACGGAGACCCAGTACTTC. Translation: CASSLDSGQGTETQYF. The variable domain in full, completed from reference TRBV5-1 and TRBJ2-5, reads KAGVTQTPRYLIKTRGQQVTLSCSPISGHRSVSWYQQTPGQGLQFLFEYFSETQRNKGNFPGRFSGRQFSNSRSEMNVSTLELGDSALYLCASSLDSGQGTETQYFGPGTRLLVL.

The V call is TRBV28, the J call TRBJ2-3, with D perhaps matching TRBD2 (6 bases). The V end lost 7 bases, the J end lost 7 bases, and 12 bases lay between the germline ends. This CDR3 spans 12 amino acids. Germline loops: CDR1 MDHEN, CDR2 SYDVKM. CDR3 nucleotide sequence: TGTGCCAGCACCTCCGGAGGGAATACGCAGTATTTT. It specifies CASTSGGNTQYF.

The CDR3 DNA reads TGTGCCAGCAGTTTACGGGAACAGTACGAGCAGTACTTC. Its translation is CASSLREQYEQYF. This sequence joins TRBV27 and TRBJ2-7; D is possibly TRBD2 (5 bases). The CDR3 extends over 13 amino acids. Germline CDR1 reads MNHEY; CDR2 reads SMNVEV (reference sequence). V lost 2 bases to trimming and J lost 4 bases, with 9 bases between them.

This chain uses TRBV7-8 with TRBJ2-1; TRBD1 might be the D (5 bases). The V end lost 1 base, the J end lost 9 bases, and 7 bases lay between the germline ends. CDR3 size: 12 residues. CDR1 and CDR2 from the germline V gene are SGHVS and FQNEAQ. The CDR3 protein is CASSLVGAEQFF. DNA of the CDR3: TGTGCCAGCAGCTTAGTTGGGGCTGAGCAGTTCTTC.

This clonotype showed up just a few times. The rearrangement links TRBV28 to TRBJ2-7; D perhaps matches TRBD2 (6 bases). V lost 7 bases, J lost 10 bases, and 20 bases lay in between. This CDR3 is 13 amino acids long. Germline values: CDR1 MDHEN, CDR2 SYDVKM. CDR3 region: CASNSRDSKLQYV. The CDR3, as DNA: TGTGCCAGCAATAGCCGGGACTCCAAACTACAGTACGTC.

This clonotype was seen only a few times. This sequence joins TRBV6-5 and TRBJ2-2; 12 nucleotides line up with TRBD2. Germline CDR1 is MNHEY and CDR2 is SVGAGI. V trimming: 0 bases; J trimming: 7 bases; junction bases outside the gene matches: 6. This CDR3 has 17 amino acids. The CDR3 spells CASSYSSLAGGGGELFF. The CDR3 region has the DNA TGTGCCAGCAGTTACTCGTCGCTAGCGGGAGGGGGCGGGGAGCTGTTTTTT.

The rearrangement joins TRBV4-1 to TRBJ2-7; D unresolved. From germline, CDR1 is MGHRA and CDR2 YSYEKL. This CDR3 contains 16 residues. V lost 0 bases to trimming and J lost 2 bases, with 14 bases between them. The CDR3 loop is CASSQDPGPLTYEQYF. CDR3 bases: TGCGCCAGCAGCCAAGATCCCGGGCCACTTACCTACGAGCAGTACTTC.

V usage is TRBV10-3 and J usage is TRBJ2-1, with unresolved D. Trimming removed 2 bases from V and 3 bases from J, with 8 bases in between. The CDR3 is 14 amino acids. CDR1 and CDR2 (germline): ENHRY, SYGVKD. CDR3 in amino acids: CAISEALNYNEQFF. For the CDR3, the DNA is TGTGCCATCAGTGAGGCACTAAACTACAATGAGCAGTTCTTC.

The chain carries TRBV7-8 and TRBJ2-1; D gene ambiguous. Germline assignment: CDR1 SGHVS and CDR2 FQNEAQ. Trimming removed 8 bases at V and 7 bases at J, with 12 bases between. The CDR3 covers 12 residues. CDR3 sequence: CASQRARNEQFF. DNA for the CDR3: TGTGCCAGCCAAAGGGCGCGAAATGAGCAGTTCTTC.

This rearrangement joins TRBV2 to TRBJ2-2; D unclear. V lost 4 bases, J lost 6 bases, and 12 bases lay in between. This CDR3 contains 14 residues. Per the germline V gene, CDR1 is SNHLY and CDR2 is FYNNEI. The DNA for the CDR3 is TGTGCCAGCAGTGTGGGCCACACTCCCGGGGAGCTGTTTTTT. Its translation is CASSVGHTPGELFF.

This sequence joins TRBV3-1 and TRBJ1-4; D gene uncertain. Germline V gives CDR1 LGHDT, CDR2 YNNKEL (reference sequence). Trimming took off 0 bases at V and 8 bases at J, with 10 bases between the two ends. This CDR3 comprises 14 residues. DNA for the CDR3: TGTGCCAGCAGCCAAGACCGATTTGGGGAAAAACTGTTTTTT. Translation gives CASSQDRFGEKLFF.

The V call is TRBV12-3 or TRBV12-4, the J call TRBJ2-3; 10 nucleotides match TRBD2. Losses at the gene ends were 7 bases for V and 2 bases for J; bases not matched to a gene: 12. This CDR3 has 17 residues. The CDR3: CASTRGSGRALTDTQYF. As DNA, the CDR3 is TGTGCCAGCACCCGGGGGAGCGGGAGGGCCCTCACAGATACGCAGTATTTT.

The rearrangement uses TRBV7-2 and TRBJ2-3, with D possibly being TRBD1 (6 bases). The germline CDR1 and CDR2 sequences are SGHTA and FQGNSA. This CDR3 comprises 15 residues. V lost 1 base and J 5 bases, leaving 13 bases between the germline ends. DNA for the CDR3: TGTGCCAGCAGCTTAGTGGGCCAGGGGTTAGATACGCAGTATTTT. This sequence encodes CASSLVGQGLDTQYF.

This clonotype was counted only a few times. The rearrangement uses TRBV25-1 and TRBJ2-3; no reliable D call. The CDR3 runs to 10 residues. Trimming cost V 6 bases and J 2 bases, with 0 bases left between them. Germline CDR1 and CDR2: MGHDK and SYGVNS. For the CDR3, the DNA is TGTGCCAGCAGCACAGATACGCAGTATTTT. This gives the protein CASSTDTQYF. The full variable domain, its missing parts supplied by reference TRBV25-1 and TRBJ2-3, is EADIYQTPRYLVIGTGKKITLECSQTMGHDKMYWYQQDPGMELHLIHYSYGVNSTEKGDLSSESTVSRIRTEHFPLTLESARPSHTSQYLCASSTDTQYFGPGTRLTVL.

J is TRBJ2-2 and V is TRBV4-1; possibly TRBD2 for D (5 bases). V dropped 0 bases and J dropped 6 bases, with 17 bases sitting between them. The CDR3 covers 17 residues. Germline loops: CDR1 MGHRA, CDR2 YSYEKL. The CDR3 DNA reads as TGCGCCAGCAGCCAAGAAGGACTCGTACCGTTTGCCGGGGAGCTGTTTTTT. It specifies CASSQEGLVPFAGELFF.

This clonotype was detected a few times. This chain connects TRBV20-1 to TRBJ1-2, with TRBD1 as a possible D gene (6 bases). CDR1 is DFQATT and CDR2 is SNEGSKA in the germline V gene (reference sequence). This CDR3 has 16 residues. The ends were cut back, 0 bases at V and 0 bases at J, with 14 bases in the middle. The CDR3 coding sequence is TGCAGTGCTAGAGATAACCGGCAGGGGCCTAACTATGGCTACACCTTC. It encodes CSARDNRQGPNYGYTF.

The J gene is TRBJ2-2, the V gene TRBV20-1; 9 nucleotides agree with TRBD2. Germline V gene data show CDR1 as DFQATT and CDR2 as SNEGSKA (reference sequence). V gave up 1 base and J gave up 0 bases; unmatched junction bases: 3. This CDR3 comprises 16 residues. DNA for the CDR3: TGCAGTGCTAGAGGCAGGACTAGCGCGAACACCGGGGAGCTGTTTTTT. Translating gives CSARGRTSANTGELFF.

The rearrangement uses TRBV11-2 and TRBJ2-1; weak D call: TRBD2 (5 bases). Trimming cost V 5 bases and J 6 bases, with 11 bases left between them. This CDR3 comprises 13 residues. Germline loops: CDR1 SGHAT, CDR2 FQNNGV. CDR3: CASSLGEPNEQFF. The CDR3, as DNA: TGTGCCAGCAGCCTCGGGGAGCCCAATGAGCAGTTCTTC.